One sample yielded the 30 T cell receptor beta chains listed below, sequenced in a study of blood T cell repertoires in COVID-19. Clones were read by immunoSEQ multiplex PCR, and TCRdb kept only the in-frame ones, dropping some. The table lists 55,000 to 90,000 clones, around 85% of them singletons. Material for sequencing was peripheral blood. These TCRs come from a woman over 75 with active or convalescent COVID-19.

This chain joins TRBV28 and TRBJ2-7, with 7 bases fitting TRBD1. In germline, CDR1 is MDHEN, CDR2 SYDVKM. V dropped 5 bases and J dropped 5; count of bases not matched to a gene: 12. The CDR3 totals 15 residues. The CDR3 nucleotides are TGTGCCAGCAGTCTACAGGGGATAGGGGGACACGAGCAGTACTTC. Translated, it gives CASSLQGIGGHEQYF.

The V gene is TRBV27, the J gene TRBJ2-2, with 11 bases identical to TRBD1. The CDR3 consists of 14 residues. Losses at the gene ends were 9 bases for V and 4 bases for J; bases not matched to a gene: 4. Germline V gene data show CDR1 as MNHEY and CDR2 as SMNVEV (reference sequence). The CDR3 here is CASRDRGSTGELFF. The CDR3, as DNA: TGTGCCAGTCGGGACAGGGGGTCCACCGGGGAGCTGTTTTTT.

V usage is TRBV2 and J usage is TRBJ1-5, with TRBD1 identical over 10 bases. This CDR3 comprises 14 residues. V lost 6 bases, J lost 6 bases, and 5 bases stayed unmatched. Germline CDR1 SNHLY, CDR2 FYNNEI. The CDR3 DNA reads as TGTGCCAGCAGCAGGGACAGGGGATCTCAGCCCCAGCATTTT. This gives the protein CASSRDRGSQPQHF.

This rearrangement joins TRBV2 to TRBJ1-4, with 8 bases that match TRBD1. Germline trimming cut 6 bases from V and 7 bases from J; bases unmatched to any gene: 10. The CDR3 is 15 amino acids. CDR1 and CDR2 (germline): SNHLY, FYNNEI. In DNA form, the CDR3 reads TGTGCCAGCAGAAGAACCGGGACAGGCGCTGAAAAACTGTTTTTT. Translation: CASRRTGTGAEKLFF.

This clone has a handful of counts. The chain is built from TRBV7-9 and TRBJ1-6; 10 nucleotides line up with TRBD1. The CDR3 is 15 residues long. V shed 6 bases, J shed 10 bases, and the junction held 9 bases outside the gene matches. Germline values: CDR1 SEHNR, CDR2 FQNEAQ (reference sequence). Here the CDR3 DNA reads TGTGCCAGCAGTCCATCCGGGACAGGGGAATCACCCCTCCACTTT. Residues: CASSPSGTGESPLHF.

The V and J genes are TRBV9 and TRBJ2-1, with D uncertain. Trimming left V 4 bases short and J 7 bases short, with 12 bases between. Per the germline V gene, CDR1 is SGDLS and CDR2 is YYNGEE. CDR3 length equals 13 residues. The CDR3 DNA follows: TGTGCCAGCAGCCCCCTTTCGGAGAATGAGCAGTTCTTC. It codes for CASSPLSENEQFF.

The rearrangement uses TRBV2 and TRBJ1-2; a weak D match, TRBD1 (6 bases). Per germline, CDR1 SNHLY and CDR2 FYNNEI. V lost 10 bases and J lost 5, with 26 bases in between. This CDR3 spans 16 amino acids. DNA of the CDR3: TGTGCCACCACCCGAGGGGGAACGGGGGGGAGGTATGGCTACACCTTC. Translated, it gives CATTRGGTGGRYGYTF.

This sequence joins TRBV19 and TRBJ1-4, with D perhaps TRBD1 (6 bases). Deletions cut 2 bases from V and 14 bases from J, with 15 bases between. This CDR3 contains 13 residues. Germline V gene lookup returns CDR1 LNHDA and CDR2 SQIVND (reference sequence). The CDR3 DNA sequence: TGTGCCAGTAGTATAAAAACCGGGACATGGCTGTTTTTT. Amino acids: CASSIKTGTWLFF. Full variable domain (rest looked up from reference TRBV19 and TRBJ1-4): DGGITQSPKYLFRKEGQNVTLSCEQNLNHDAMYWYRQDPGQGLRLIYYSQIVNDFQKGDIAEGYSVSREKKESFPLTVTSAQKNPTAFYLCASSIKTGTWLFFGSGTQLSVL.

The CDR3 spells CASSSPAGSQPQHF. The CDR3 bases are TGTGCCAGCAGTTCCCCCGCAGGGTCTCAGCCCCAGCATTTT. The V and J genes are TRBV28 and TRBJ1-5, with D perhaps matching TRBD1 (5 bases). Germline V gene sequence: CDR1 MDHEN, CDR2 SYDVKM. CDR3 length equals 14 residues. Trimming took off 4 bases at V and 6 bases at J, with 13 bases between the two ends.

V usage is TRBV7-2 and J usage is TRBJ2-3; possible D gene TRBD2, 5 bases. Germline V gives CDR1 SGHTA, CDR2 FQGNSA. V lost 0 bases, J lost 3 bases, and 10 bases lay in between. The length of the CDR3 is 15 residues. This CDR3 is CASSLAAGGTDTQYF. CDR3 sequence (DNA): TGTGCCAGCAGCTTAGCGGCGGGCGGGACAGATACGCAGTATTTT.

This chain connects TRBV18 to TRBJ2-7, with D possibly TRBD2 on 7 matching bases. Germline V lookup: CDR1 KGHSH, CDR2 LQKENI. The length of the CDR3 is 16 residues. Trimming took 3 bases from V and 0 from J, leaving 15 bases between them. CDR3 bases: TGTGCCAGCTCACCGAACGGGGGGCCAAGCTCCTACGAGCAGTACTTC. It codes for CASSPNGGPSSYEQYF. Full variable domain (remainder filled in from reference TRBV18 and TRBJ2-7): NAGVMQNPRHLVRRRGQEARLRCSPMKGHSHVYWYRQLPEEGLKFMVYLQKENIIDESGMPKERFSAEFPKEGPSILRIQQVVRGDSAAYFCASSPNGGPSSYEQYFGPGTRLTVT.

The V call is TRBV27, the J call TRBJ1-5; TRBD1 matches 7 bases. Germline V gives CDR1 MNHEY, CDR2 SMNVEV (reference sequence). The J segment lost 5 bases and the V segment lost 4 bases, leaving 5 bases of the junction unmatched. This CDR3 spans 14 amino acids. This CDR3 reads CASSSRDRDQPQHF. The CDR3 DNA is TGTGCCAGCAGTTCCAGGGACAGAGATCAGCCCCAGCATTTT.

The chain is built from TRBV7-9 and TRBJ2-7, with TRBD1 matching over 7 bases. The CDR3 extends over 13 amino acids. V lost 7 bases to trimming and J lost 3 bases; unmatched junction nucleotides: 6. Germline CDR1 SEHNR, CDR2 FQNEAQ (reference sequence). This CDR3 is CASTDRTRYEQYF. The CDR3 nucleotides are TGTGCCAGCACGGACAGGACTCGCTACGAGCAGTACTTC.

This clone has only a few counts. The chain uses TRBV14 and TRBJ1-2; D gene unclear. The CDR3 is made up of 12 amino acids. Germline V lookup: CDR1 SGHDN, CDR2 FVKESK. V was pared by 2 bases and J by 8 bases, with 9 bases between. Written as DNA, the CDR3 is TGTGCCAGCAGCCAAAACTCTATAGGCTACACCTTC. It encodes CASSQNSIGYTF.

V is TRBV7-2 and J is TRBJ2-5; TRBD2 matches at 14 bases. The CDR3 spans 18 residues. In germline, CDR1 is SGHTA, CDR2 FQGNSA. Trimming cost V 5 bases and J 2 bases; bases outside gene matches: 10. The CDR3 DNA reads TGTGCCAGCAGCCATGTCGGACTAGCGGGGGGCGGGCAAGAGACCCAGTACTTC. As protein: CASSHVGLAGGGQETQYF.

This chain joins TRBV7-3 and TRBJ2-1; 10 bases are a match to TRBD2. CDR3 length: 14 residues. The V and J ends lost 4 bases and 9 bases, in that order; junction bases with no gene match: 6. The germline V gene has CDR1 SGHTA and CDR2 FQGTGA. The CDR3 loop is CASSSAGGSGEQFF. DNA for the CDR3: TGTGCCAGCAGCTCAGCGGGGGGGAGTGGTGAGCAGTTCTTC.

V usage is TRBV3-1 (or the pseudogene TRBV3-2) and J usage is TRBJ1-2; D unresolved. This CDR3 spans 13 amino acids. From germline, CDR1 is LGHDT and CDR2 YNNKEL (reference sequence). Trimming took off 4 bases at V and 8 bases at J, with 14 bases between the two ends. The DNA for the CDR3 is TGTGCCAGCAGCCGCCGACCAGCGGGCGGCTACACCTTC. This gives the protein CASSRRPAGGYTF.

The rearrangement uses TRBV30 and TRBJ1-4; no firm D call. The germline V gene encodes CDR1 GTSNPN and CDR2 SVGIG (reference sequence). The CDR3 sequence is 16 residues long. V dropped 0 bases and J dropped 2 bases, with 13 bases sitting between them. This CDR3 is CAWSVARIRTNEKLFF. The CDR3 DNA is TGTGCCTGGAGTGTAGCCAGGATTAGGACTAATGAAAAACTGTTTTTT.

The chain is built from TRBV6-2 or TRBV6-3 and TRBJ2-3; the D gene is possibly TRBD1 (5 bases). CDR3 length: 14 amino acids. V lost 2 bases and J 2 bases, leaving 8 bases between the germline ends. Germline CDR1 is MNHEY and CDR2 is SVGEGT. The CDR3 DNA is TGTGCCAGCAGTTACGGACAACTCACAGATACGCAGTATTTT. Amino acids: CASSYGQLTDTQYF.

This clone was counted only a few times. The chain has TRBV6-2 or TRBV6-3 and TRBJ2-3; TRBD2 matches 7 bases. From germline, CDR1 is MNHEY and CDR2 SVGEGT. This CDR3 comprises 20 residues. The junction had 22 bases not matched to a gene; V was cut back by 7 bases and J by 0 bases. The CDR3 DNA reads TGTGCCAGCACCCCAGTTCTGGGAGGGTCAACCGCCCCTAGCACAGATACGCAGTATTTT. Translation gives CASTPVLGGSTAPSTDTQYF.

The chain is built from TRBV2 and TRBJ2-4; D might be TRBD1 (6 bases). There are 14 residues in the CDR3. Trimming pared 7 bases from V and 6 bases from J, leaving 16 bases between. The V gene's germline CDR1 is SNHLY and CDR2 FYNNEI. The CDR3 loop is CASINRDNGNIQYF. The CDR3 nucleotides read TGTGCCAGCATCAACAGGGATAATGGAAACATTCAGTACTTC.

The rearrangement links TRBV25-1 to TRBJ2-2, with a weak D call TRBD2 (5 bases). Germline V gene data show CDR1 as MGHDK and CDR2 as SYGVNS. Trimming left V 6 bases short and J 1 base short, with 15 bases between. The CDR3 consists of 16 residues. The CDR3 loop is CASSTGKAGNTGELFF. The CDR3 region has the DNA TGTGCCAGCAGCACGGGGAAAGCAGGGAACACCGGGGAGCTGTTTTTT.

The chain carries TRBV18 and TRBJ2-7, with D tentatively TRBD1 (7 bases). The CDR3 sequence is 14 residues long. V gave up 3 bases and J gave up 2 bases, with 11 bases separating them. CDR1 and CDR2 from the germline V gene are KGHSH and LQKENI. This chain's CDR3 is CASSPGGQPYEQYF. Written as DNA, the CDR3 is TGTGCCAGCTCACCCGGGGGACAGCCCTACGAGCAGTACTTC.

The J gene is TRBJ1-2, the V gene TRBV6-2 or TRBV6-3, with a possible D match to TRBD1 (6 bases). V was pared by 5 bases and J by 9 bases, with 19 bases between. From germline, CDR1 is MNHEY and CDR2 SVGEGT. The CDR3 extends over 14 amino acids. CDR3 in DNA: TGTGCCAGCAGTCCCCCTTGGACAGAGGAAAGCTACACCTTC. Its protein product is CASSPPWTEESYTF.

CDR3 in DNA: TGTGCCAGCAGCTTAGCGCGTTATCAGGACATTCAGTACTTC. Residues: CASSLARYQDIQYF. V is TRBV7-2 and J is TRBJ2-4; D is ambiguous. V was clipped by 0 bases and J by 8 bases, with 11 bases between them. The CDR3 extends over 14 amino acids. CDR1 SGHTA and CDR2 FQGNSA come from the germline V gene.

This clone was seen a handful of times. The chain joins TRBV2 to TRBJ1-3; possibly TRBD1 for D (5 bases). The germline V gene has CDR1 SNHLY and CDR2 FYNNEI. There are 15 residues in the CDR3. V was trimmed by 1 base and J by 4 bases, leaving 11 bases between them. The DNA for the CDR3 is TGTGCCAGCAGTGAAGGCAGGGATTCCGGAAACACCATATATTTT. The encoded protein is CASSEGRDSGNTIYF.

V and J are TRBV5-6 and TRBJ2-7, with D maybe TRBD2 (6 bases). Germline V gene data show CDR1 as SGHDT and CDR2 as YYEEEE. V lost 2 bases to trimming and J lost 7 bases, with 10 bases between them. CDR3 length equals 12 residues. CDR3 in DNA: TGTGCCAGCAGCTTCGTCGGGGGTGAGCAGTACTTC. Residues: CASSFVGGEQYF.

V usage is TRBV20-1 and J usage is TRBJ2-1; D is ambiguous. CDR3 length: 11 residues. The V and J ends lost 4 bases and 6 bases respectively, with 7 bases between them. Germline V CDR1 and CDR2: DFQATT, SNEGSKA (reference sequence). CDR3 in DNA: TGCAGTGCTATAGTACGCAATGAGCAGTTCTTC. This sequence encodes CSAIVRNEQFF.

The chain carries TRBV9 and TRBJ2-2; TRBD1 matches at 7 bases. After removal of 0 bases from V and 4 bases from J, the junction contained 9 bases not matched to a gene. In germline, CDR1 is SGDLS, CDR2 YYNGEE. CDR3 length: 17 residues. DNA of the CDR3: TGTGCCAGCAGCGTAGCGGACCCGGGACAGCTCACCGGGGAGCTGTTTTTT. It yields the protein CASSVADPGQLTGELFF.

CDR3: CASSTRQGGYTGELFF. The CDR3 bases are TGTGCCAGCAGCACCCGACAGGGGGGATACACCGGGGAGCTGTTTTTT. This chain connects TRBV7-2 to TRBJ2-2; 9 positions match TRBD1. V was clipped by 5 bases and J by 3 bases; unmatched bases: 7. Germline V gene lookup returns CDR1 SGHTA and CDR2 FQGNSA. This CDR3 spans 16 amino acids.